The rows below give T cell receptor beta chains drawn from one sample of a study of shared clonotypes between healthy human individuals. Libraries were prepared by immunoSEQ multiplex PCR; TCRdb keeps only in-frame clonotypes and omits some of them. This sample carries more than 850,000 clones, 75% to 80% of them seen once, and the ten largest clones take 0.5% to 0.6%. The sequenced material came from memory CD4+ T cells from PBMCs. The source of these receptors is a man between 18 and 35 years old in good health. Some clones in this sample may be carry-over from other donors' samples. Both conserved end residues are part of each CDR3. Each record gives: D gene, V gene, J gene, clone size, CDR3 DNA, CDR3 protein. A D gene is named only where the DNA matches it firmly. Size values are once, few and many counts, or a class for expanded clones, and some rows have none.

.	TRBV18	TRBJ1-1	.	TGTGCCAGCTCTCCACGGGGAGGGAACACTGAAGCTTTCTTT	CASSPRGGNTEAFF
TRBD1	TRBV2	TRBJ2-7	.	TGTGCCAGCAGTGGGGGACAGGGCTTCTACGAGCAGTACTTC	CASSGGQGFYEQYF
.	TRBV2	TRBJ1-4	few	TGTGCCAGCAGTTATTCAGGGGAGGGGGAAAAACTGTTTTTT	CASSYSGEGEKLFF
.	TRBV9	TRBJ2-7	.	TGTGCCAGCAGCAAGAGGGGGGGCGACCCTACCTACGAGCAGTACTTC	CASSKRGGDPTYEQYF
.	TRBV7-3	TRBJ2-7	.	TGTGCCAGCAGCCAGGGACCCCGCTACGAGCAGTACTTC	CASSQGPRYEQYF
.	TRBV28	TRBJ2-7	once	TGTGCCAGCAGTTTAGGACCCCTCTTAACCTACGAGCAGTACTTC	CASSLGPLLTYEQYF
.	TRBV29-1	TRBJ2-1	once	TGCAGCGTTGACAGGGTCGATGAGCAGTTCTTC	CSVDRVDEQFF
.	TRBV5-1	TRBJ2-1	.	TGCGCCAGCAGCTTGAGGGGCGCTTCCTACAATGAGCAGTTCTTC	CASSLRGASYNEQFF
.	TRBV10-3	TRBJ2-7	.	TGTGCCATCAGAATGACAGGTGACGAGGGGGAGCAGTACTTC	CAIRMTGDEGEQYF
.	TRBV7-9	TRBJ2-7	.	TGTGCCAGCAGCTTACTTTACGGATCCTACGAGCAGTACTTC	CASSLLYGSYEQYF
TRBD1	TRBV10-2	TRBJ1-5	.	TGCGCCAGCAGTGACTCGTGGGACAGAGAGGGGCAGCCCCAGCATTTT	CASSDSWDREGQPQHF
.	TRBV30	TRBJ1-1	.	TGTGCCTGGGCATCCGGACCTCAGAACACTGAAGCTTTCTTT	CAWASGPQNTEAFF
.	TRBV2	TRBJ1-6	.	TGTGCCAGCAGCTGGTGGGCGGGTTCACCCCTCCACTTT	CASSWWAGSPLHF
.	TRBV7-8	TRBJ2-1	.	TGTGCCAGCAGCGGCGGGGTTGACTCCTACAATGAGCAGTTCTTC	CASSGGVDSYNEQFF
.	TRBV29-1	TRBJ1-4	.	TGCAGCGTTGGGGGTTCTAATGAAAAACTGTTTTTT	CSVGGSNEKLFF
TRBD1	TRBV18	TRBJ2-1	.	TGTGCCAGCTCCCCCGGGACAGGGGTTAATGAGCAGTTCTTC	CASSPGTGVNEQFF
.	TRBV2	TRBJ2-5	.	TGTGCCAGCAGGGTCGGGGAGACCCAGTACTTC	CASRVGETQYF
.	TRBV27	TRBJ2-6	.	TGTGCCAGCAGTGCCTCTGGGGCCAACGTCCTGACTTTC	CASSASGANVLTF
.	TRBV5-6	TRBJ2-7	.	TGTGCCAGCAGCGTAGTGGTCCACGAGCAGTACTTC	CASSVVVHEQYF
TRBD1	TRBV6-6	TRBJ2-3	.	TGTGCCAGCAGTTCGCGACAGGGATTGGCAGATACGCAGTATTTT	CASSSRQGLADTQYF
.	TRBV7-2	TRBJ2-7	.	TGTGCCAGCAGCACCCAAACCCGGGGCGAGCAGTACTTC	CASSTQTRGEQYF
.	TRBV21-1	TRBJ2-3	many	TGTGCCAGCAGCCCGGGACTAGCGGGAGTCCTTTGGGTCACAGATACGCAGTATTTT	CASSPGLAGVLWVTDTQYF
TRBD1	TRBV7-9	TRBJ1-1	.	TGTGCCAGCAACAGGGACAGGGAGACTGAAGCTTTCTTT	CASNRDRETEAFF
.	TRBV7-2	TRBJ1-2	few	TGTGCCAGCAGCTTAACCCTCGATGGCTACACCTTC	CASSLTLDGYTF
.	TRBV28	TRBJ2-7	.	TGTGCCAGCAGCCGTGGAGGGAGCTCCTACGAGCAGTACTTC	CASSRGGSSYEQYF
.	TRBV11-3	TRBJ2-1	.	TGTGCCAGCAGCTTGGGCGGACTATCGAGCTCCTACAATGAGCAGTTCTTC	CASSLGGLSSSYNEQFF
TRBD1	TRBV6-5	TRBJ1-1	.	TGTGCCAGCTCACAGGGGCGTAACACTGAAGCTTTCTTT	CASSQGRNTEAFF
.	TRBV28	TRBJ2-7	.	TGTGCCAGCAGTTTCTGGGGGAGGGGGTCCTACGAGCAGTACTTC	CASSFWGRGSYEQYF
.	TRBV5-1	TRBJ2-3	.	TGCGCCAGCAGCATAGGGACACCATGGGATACGCAGTATTTT	CASSIGTPWDTQYF
.	TRBV29-1	TRBJ1-2	.	TGCAGCGTTGAGAACAGGACCAATGGCTACACCTTC	CSVENRTNGYTF
TRBD2	TRBV5-1	TRBJ2-7	few	TGCGCCAGCAGCTTACAAGTGGGGACTAGCGGATTAGAGCAGTACTTC	CASSLQVGTSGLEQYF